This TCR beta chain appears in the sequencing data of a study of shared clonotypes between healthy human individuals. Study at large: CD4 naive and memory got three plates each, CD8 naive two, CD8 memory one. General study findings and limits: Rarefaction showed that sequencing of sorted subsets was incomplete (despite large depth). Depth of sequencing was expected to influence donor clonotype sharing.

Deep-level assay runs were performed. Sequencing was performed with immunoSEQ multiplex PCR; in TCRdb, only in-frame clones are kept and a portion is missing. The table has some 2 million clones, over 85% seen once. Trimming cost V 0 bases and J 5 bases, with 10 bases left between them. This CDR3 has 14 amino acids. Germline loops: CDR1 MNHEY, CDR2 SVGAGI. Terminally differentiated effector memory CD45RA+ cells were left out of the naive CD8 fraction, which was CD45RO-negative and positively selected for CCR7. Points on this clone: The target antigen is unknown. At the DNA level, this CDR3 is encoded by other sequences in the same sample as well.

The sequenced material came from naive CD8+ T cells sorted from blood. V is TRBV6-5 and J is TRBJ1-1, with TRBD1 as a possible D gene (5 bases). This clonotype was sampled from a man between 18 and 35 years old in good health. The DNA of the CDR3 is TGTGCCAGCAGTTACTCGGGGGTAGGGACTGAAGCTTTCTTT. As protein: CASSYSGVGTEAFF.